This T cell receptor beta chain was obtained from a study of blood T cell repertoires in COVID-19. Some clones are missing from TCRdb's copy, which holds only in-frame ones; the method was immunoSEQ multiplex PCR. The table includes around 170,000 clones, roughly three quarters detected once. This study enrolled people aged roughly 18 to 100 from about 26 US geographic areas. Participant-reported clinical history was the basis for cohort assignment. Exposed enrollees encountered a COVID-19 case at some point within 2 weeks before study entry. CDR3 length equals 12 residues. Germline CDR1 reads SNHLY; CDR2 reads FYNNEI. The V end lost 5 bases, the J end lost 7 bases, and 10 bases lay between the germline ends.

Sequenced: PBMCs or T cells enriched from blood (not recorded which). The J gene is TRBJ2-3, the V gene TRBV2; no clear D. The sequence was obtained from a man aged 60 to 75 who had been exposed to COVID-19. The CDR3 here is CASSQQANTQYF. CDR3 DNA sequence: TGTGCCAGCAGTCAGCAGGCGAATACGCAGTATTTT.